This T cell receptor (beta chain) was identified during a study of blood T cells in healthy people across ages. Whole-study findings and limits: Per-million-T-cell TCR beta diversity fell roughly linearly with age. The lack of PBMC sorting stopped any conclusive naive versus antigen-experienced comparison. Estimates drawn from one million T cells were deemed to understate diversity.

A second roughly 6 to 11 cycle PCR used barcoded and J-beta primers. TCRdb reprocessed the 5' RACE reads via MiXCR and lists one record per CDR3 protein. The sample shows roughly 570,000 distinct CDR3 sequences, 25% to 30% of them seen only once. Peripheral blood was drawn, about 9.7 milliliters per donor. This clonotype was seen a handful of times. Its antigen is undetermined. Sequencing input: blood. The clonotype originates from a woman in her 70s in good health.

The CDR3 spells CASSSRLAGGSVTDTQYF. CDR3 nucleotides: TGCGCCAGCAGCTCCCGACTAGCGGGGGGCTCCGTCACAGATACGCAGTATTTT. The J gene is TRBJ2-3, the V gene TRBV5-1; TRBD2 aligns across 13 bases. This CDR3 comprises 18 residues. Germline CDR1 reads SGHRS; CDR2 reads YFSETQ. After removal of 3 bases from V and 2 bases from J, the junction contained 9 bases not matched to a gene. Using reference TRBV5-1 and TRBJ2-3 for the parts outside the CDR3, the full variable domain is KAGVTQTPRYLIKTRGQQVTLSCSPISGHRSVSWYQQTPGQGLQFLFEYFSETQRNKGNFPGRFSGRQFSNSRSEMNVSTLELGDSALYLCASSSRLAGGSVTDTQYFGPGTRLTVL.